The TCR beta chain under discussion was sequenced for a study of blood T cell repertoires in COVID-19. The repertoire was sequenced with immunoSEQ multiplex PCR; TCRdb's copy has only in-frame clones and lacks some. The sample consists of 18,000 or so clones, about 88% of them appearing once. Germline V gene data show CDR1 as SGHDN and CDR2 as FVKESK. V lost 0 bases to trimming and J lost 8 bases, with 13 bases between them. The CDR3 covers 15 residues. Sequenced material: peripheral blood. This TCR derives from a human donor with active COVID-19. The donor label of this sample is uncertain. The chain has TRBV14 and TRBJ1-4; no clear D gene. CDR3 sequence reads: CASSQESFGGEKLFF. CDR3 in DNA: TGTGCCAGCAGCCAAGAGAGCTTCGGCGGCGAAAAACTGTTTTTT.